The present TCR beta chain was sequenced within a study of T cells after yellow fever vaccination. The length of the CDR3 is 14 residues. V was trimmed by 3 bases and J by 7 bases, leaving 16 bases between them. Germline lookup yields CDR1 GTSNPN and CDR2 SVGIG (reference sequence). This clonotype was seen a handful of times. The antigen is not known. Study-wide results and caveats: Only a small proportion of the clonotypes turned up in both the CD4 and the CD8 compartments, likely arising from convergent recombination. Reappearance after the booster was observed for most primary-vaccination clones (more than 95% CD4, around 90% CD8).

In making TCR cDNA, 5'RACE template switching added a universal primer site and UMIs to it. Each CDR3 protein is one row after TCRdb ran MiXCR on the 5' RACE reads. The repertoire has over 250,000 distinct CDR3 sequences, about 4% of them found once; the top ten carry 20% to 25%. This chain uses TRBV30 with TRBJ2-1; D might be TRBD2 (5 bases). Specimen: PBMCs, collected 5 days after the yellow fever booster vaccination. This clonotype originated in a young man who received the YFV17D yellow fever vaccine. CDR3 DNA: TGTGCCTGGAGCCCCCGGGCGGGCAGAAATGAGCAGTTCTTC. Encoded protein: CAWSPRAGRNEQFF.